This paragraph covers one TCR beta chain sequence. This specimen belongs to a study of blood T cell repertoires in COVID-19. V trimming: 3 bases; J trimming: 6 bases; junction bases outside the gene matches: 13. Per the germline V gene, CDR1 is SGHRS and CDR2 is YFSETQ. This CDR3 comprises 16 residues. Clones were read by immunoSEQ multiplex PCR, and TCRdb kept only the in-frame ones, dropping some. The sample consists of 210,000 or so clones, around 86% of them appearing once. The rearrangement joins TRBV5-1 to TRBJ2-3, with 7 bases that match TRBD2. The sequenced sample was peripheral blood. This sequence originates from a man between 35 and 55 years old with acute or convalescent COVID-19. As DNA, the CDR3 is TGCGCCAGCAGCTCCCGGACTAGACCCGGGGGGGATACGCAGTATTTT. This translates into CASSSRTRPGGDTQYF.